This T cell receptor (beta chain) was identified in a study of cytomegalovirus exposure and HLA in healthy donors. The data were produced by immunoSEQ multiplex PCR, yet TCRdb's version contains in-frame clones alone and is incomplete. Here the sample spans 200,000 to 250,000 clones, roughly 88% being singletons. Study-level points and caveats: The tendency of first-cohort TCR clusters to co-occur in the 90 to 150 validation repertoires emerged from a later analysis. Some TCR beta chains (around 180 of them) were listed as cytomegalovirus-associated.

This clone was seen just once. Antigen specificity is unknown. Germline V gene lookup returns CDR1 MNHEY and CDR2 SVGAGI. CDR3 length equals 14 residues. V dropped 2 bases and J dropped 5; count of bases not matched to a gene: 3. This chain joins TRBV6-5 and TRBJ1-1, with 9 bases identical to TRBD1. The sequenced sample consisted of PBMCs. This TCR came from a woman aged 25 to 45 in good health and CMV-seropositive. The DNA of the CDR3 is TGTGCCAGCAGTTACGGGACAGGGAAGACTGAAGCTTTCTTT. Protein: CASSYGTGKTEAFF.